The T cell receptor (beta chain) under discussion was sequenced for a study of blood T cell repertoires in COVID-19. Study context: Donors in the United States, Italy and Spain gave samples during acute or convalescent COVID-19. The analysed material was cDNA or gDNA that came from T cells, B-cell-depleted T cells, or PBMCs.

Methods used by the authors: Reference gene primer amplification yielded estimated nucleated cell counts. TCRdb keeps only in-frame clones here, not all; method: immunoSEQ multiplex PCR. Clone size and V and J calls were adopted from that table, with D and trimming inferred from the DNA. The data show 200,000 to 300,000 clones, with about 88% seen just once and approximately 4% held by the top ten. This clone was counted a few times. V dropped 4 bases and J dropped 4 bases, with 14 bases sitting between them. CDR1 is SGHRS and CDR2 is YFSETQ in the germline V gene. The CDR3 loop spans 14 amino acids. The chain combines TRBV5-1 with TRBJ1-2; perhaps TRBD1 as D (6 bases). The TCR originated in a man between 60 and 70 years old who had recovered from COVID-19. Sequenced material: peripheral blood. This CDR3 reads CASSRVQGSYGYTF. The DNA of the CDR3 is TGCGCCAGCAGCCGAGTACAGGGCTCCTATGGCTACACCTTC.